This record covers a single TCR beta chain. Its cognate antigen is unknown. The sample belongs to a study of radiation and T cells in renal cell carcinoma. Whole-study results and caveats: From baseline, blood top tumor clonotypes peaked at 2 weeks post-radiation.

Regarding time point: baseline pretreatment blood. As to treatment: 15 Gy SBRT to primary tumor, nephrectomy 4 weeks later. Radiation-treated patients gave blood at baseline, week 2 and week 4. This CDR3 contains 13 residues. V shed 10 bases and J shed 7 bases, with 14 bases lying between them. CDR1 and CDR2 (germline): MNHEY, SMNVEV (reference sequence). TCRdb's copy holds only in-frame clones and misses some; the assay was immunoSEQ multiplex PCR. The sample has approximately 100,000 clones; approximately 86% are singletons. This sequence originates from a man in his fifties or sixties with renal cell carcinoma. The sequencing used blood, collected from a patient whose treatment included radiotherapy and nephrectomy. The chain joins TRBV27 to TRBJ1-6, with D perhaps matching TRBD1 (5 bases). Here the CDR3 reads CATRTLLNSPLHF. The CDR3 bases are TGTGCCACCCGGACACTGCTGAATTCACCCCTCCACTTT.